The clone carrying this T cell receptor beta chain was picked up one time. Its antigen is still unknown. This specimen comes from a study of cytomegalovirus exposure and HLA in healthy donors. Across the whole study: A prior analysis found about 120 million unique TCR beta sequences from around 200 million T cells.

Study-level results: Relative to equally common others, HLA-associated TCR beta chains showed greater clonal expansion in a later analysis.

Amplification used 60 Vbeta primers and 13 Jbeta primers. In the authors' workflow: Roughly 11 million shared chains were among the roughly 78 million unique TCR beta chains that a later analysis counted. Profiling relied on immunoSEQ multiplex PCR, and the TCRdb table lists in-frame clones only, not all of them. That table gives V, J and clone size, and the DNA gave D and trimming. The sample records 130,000 to 150,000 clones, around 66% being singletons. Sequencing was performed on PBMCs. The sequence was obtained from a woman younger than 45 in good health and CMV-seropositive.

CDR3 region: CASSGLDSNRHEQYF. For the CDR3, the DNA is TGTGCCAGCAGTGGATTAGACAGTAATCGACACGAGCAGTACTTC. The rearrangement links TRBV6-5 to TRBJ2-7, with a weak D call TRBD1 (5 bases). The CDR3 totals 15 residues. Germline CDR1 MNHEY, CDR2 SVGAGI. Trimming pared 5 bases from V and 5 bases from J, leaving 19 bases between.